The sequence of this T cell receptor (beta chain) was determined in a study of blood T cell repertoires in COVID-19 (dated by TCRdb to 2018 to 2020). Turning to the overall study: The collaborator samples originated in the United States, Italy and Spain and spanned the acute and convalescent phases of COVID-19. The samples were drawn from the first 160 participants of the ongoing ImmuneRACE study and from about 1,200 subjects provided by 6 global collaborators. Deeply sampled blood TCRbeta repertoires from subjects exposed to, actively infected with, or recovered from COVID-19 were included in the dataset. A freely available public database, intended as a resource for researchers studying the immune response to SARS-CoV-2, is where the repertoires were released. HLA class I and class II types, where available, came from metadata supplied by the sample provider rather than from assay-based typing. Sample metadata almost always included a de-identified subject ID, COVID-19 status, age in years and sex. The prospective study material was composed of cDNA or gDNA derived from T cells, B-cell-depleted T cells, or PBMCs. Overall results and qualifications from the work: Clinical and demographic metadata were provided uncurated, with the amount varying by source and participant.

The germline V gene (reference sequence) supplies CDR1 LNHNV and CDR2 YYDKDF. V is reduced by 5 bases and J by 4 bases, leaving a spacing of 9 bases between them. The CDR3, from cysteine to phenylalanine, totals 13 residues. The entry retains the CDR3 DNA only, 39 bases that are in frame from base 1. Another Seattle source contributed samples from volunteer blood donors who had recovered from COVID-19. Whole blood was collected in K2EDTA tubes by collaborating institutions according to the institutions' own protocols. For TCRbeta analysis, collaborators shipped samples as frozen whole blood, isolated PBMCs, or DNA extracted from either of those sample types. TCRbeta CDR3 regions were amplified from genomic DNA by means of the immunoSEQ Assay, a bias-controlled multiplex PCR. The source study handled its data this way. The number of nucleated cells in each sample was estimated from the amplification of reference gene primers within the assay. To quantify the absolute abundance of each unique TCRbeta CDR3 rearrangement, sequence reads were collapsed and filtered. For each sample, productive Simpson clonality was calculated as the square root of Simpson's diversity index across productive rearrangements. TCRdb's version of the immuneACCESS table is confined to in-frame rearrangements and falls short of the full clone set. An unresolved V gene accounts for under half of the shortfall where checked; the remainder is of unknown origin. That table is the source of V, J and clone size, and D and trimming were worked out from the DNA. The sample yields 250,000 to 350,000 clones; 70% to 90% were counted once. The ten largest clones represent approximately 7.8% of the sample.

As for this clone: It lacks a known antigen. The input lacks base qualities; no much larger clone sits a single base away.

The specimen sequenced was peripheral blood. The chain joins TRBV15 to TRBJ1-5; the D segment cannot be called with confidence. The sequence was obtained from a woman between 45 and 65 years old who had recovered from COVID-19. The nucleotide sequence is TGTGCCACCAGCGCCGGTCGGAATCAGCCCCAGCATTTT. This gives the protein CATSAGRNQPQHF. The reference TRBV15 and TRBJ1-5 proteins fill in what lies around the CDR3, so the full variable domain reads DAMVIQNPRYQVTQFGKPVTLSCSQTLNHNVMYWYQQKSSQAPKLLFHYYDKDFNNEADTPDNFQSRRPNTSFCFLDIRSPGLGDTAMYLCATSAGRNQPQHFGDGTRLSIL.